This TCR beta chain was sequenced for a study of CD8 T cells in ankylosing spondylitis. General study points: Clones linked to disease, bearing a CD8+ phenotype, were relatively rare in peripheral blood. What appeared characteristic of ankylosing spondylitis blood was a TCR beta motif of seven to nine highly homologous variants. The authors reported significant enrichment of disease-linked clones in matched ankylosing spondylitis synovial fluid.

About this clonotype: The antigen is unknown.

The V gene's germline CDR1 is MNHEY and CDR2 SVGEGT. Unmatched junction bases numbered 7, after V lost 5 bases and J lost 3 bases. This CDR3 has 17 amino acids. Quantitative 5'-RACE with molecular barcodes produced the TCR beta libraries. One entry per CDR3 protein, called by TCRdb with MiXCR from the 5' RACE reads. Here the sample spans 700,000 to 850,000 distinct CDR3 sequences, 12% being singletons. The V and J genes are TRBV6-2 or TRBV6-3 and TRBJ2-3, with 14 bases fitting TRBD2. The material sequenced was blood, either unsorted or a sorted T cell fraction (not recorded which). The receptor's source is a male donor with ankylosing spondylitis. This chain's CDR3 is CASSPRLAGGPTDTQYF. In DNA form, the CDR3 reads TGTGCCAGCAGTCCTCGACTAGCGGGGGGGCCTACAGATACGCAGTATTTT.